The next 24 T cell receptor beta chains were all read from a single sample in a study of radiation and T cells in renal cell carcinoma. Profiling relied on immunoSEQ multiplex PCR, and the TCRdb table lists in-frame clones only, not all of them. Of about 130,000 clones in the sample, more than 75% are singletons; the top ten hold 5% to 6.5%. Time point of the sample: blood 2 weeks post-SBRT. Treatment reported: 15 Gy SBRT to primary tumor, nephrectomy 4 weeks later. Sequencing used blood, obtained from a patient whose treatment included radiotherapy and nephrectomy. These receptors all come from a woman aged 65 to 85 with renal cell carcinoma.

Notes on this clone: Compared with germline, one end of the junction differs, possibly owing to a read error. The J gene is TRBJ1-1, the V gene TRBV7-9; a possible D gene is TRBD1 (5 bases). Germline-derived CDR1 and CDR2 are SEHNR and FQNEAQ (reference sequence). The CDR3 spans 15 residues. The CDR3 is CASSLATAMNTEAFF. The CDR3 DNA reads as TGTGCCAGCAGCCTAGCGACAGCAATGAACACTGAAGCTTTCTTT.

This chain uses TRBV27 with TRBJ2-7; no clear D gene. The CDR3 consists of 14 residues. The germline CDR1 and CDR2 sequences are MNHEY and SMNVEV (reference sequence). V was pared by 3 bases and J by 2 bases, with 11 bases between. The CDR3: CASSFLPLPYEQYF. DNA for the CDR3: TGTGCCAGCAGTTTCCTGCCCCTTCCCTACGAGCAGTACTTC.

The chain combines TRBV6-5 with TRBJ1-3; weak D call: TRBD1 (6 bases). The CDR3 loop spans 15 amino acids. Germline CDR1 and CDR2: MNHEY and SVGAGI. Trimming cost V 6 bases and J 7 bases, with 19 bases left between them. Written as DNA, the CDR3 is TGTGCCAGCAGCTCTACAGGGTCGGAGGGGAACACCATATATTTT. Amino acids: CASSSTGSEGNTIYF.

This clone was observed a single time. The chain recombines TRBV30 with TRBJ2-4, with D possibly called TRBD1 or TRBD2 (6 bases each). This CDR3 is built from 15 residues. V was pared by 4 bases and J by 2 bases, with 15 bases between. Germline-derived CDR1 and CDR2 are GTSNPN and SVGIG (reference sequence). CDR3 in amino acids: CAWTPRGRPKNIQYF. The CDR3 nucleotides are TGTGCCTGGACCCCAAGGGGGAGGCCCAAAAACATTCAGTACTTC.

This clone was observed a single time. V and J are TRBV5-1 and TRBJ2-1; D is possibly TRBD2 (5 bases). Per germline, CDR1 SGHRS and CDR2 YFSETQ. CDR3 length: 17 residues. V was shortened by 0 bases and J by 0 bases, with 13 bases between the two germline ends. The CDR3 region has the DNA TGCGCCAGCAGCTTGGAACGTTCGGGAAGCTCCTACAATGAGCAGTTCTTC. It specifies CASSLERSGSSYNEQFF.

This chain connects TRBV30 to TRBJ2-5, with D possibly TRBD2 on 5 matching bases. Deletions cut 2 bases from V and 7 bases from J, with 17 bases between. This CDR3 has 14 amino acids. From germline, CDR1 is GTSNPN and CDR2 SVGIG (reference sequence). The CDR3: CAWSPSPLAGTQYF. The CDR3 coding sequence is TGTGCCTGGAGTCCCAGTCCCCTAGCCGGGACCCAGTACTTC.

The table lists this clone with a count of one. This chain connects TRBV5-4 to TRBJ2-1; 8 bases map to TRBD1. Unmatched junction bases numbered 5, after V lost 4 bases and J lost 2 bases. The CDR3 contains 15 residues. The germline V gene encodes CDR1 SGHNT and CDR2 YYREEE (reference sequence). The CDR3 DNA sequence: TGTGCCAGCAGCCTCCGGGACAGGACCTACAATGAGCAGTTCTTC. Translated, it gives CASSLRDRTYNEQFF.

CDR3: CASRSGGEHTEAFF. The CDR3 nucleotides read TGTGCCAGCCGATCGGGTGGAGAACACACTGAAGCTTTCTTT. The J gene is TRBJ1-1, the V gene TRBV2; D not certain. The length of the CDR3 is 14 residues. The V and J ends lost 8 bases and 3 bases respectively, with 16 bases between them. The germline gives CDR1 SNHLY, CDR2 FYNNEI.

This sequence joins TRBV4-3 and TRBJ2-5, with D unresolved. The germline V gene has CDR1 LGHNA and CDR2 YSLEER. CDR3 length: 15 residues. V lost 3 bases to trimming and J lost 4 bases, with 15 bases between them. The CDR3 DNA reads TGCGCCAGCAGCCAGTCGGTTGGGTGGGGAGAGACCCAGTACTTC. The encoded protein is CASSQSVGWGETQYF.

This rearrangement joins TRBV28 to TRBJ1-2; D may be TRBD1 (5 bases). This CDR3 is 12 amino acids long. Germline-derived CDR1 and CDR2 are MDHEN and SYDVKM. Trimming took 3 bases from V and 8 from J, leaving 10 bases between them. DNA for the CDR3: TGTGCCAGCAGTTTTAGGGGCCAAGGCTACACCTTC. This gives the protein CASSFRGQGYTF.

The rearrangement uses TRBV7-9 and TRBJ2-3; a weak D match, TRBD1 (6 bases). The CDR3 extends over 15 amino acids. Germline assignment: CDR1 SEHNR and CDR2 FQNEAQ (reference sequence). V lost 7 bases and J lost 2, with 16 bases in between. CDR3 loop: CASTILGQFTDTQYF. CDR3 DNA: TGTGCCAGCACCATACTGGGACAATTCACAGATACGCAGTATTTT.

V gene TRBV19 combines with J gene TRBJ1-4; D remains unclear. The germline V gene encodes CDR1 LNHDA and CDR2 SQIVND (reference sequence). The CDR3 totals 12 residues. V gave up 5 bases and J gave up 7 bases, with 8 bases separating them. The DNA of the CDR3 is TGTGCCAGTAGTGTTTCGAGTGAAAAACTGTTTTTT. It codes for CASSVSSEKLFF.

CDR3 amino acids: CASSPQRSGANVLTF. DNA of the CDR3: TGTGCCAGCAGTCCACAACGCTCTGGGGCCAACGTCCTGACTTTC. This sequence joins TRBV6-5 and TRBJ2-6; D is ambiguous. Germline V gene data show CDR1 as MNHEY and CDR2 as SVGAGI. Trimming pared 5 bases from V and 0 bases from J, leaving 8 bases between. CDR3 length: 15 residues.

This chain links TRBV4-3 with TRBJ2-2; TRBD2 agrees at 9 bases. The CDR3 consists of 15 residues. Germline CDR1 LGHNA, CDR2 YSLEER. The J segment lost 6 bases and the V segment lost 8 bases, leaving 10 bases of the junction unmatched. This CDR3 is CASGERGGASGELFF. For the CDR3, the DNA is TGCGCCAGCGGGGAACGCGGGGGGGCATCCGGGGAGCTGTTTTTT.

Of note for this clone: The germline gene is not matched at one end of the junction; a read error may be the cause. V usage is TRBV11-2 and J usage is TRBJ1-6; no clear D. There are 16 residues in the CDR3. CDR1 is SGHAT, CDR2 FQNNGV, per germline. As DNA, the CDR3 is TGCGCCAGCAGCCAAGATGCGGGCTATGTTGGCTCACCCCTCCACTTT. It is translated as CASSQDAGYVGSPLHF.

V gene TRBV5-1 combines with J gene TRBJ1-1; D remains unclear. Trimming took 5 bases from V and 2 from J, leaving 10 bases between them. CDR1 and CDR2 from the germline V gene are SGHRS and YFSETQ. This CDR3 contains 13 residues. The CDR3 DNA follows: TGCGCCAGCAGGAGGCTCCTTAACACTGAAGCTTTCTTT. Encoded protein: CASRRLLNTEAFF. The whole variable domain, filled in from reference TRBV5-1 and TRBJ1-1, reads KAGVTQTPRYLIKTRGQQVTLSCSPISGHRSVSWYQQTPGQGLQFLFEYFSETQRNKGNFPGRFSGRQFSNSRSEMNVSTLELGDSALYLCASRRLLNTEAFFGQGTRLTVV.

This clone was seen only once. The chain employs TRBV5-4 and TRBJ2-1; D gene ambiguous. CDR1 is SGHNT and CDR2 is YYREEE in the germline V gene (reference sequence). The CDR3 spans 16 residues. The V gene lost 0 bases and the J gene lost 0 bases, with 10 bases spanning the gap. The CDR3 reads CASSLGRPSSYNEQFF. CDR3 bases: TGTGCCAGCAGCTTGGGGCGCCCCAGCTCCTACAATGAGCAGTTCTTC. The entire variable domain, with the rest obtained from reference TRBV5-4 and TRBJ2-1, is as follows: ETGVTQSPTHLIKTRGQQVTLRCSSQSGHNTVSWYQQALGQGPQFIFQYYREEENGRGNFPPRFSGLQFPNYSSELNVNALELDDSALYLCASSLGRPSSYNEQFFGPGTRLTVL.

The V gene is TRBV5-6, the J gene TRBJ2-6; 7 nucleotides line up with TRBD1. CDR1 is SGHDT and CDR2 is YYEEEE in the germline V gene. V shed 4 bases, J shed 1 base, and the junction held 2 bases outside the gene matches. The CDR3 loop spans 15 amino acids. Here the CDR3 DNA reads TGTGCCAGCAGCCCGACAGGGTCTGGGGCCAACGTCCTGACTTTC. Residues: CASSPTGSGANVLTF.

This CDR3 reads CASSLGRGGNSPLHF. In DNA form, the CDR3 reads TGTGCCAGCAGCTTGGGCAGGGGTGGGAATTCACCCCTCCACTTT. The J gene is TRBJ1-6, the V gene TRBV5-4; the D gene is possibly TRBD1 (6 bases). Germline V gives CDR1 SGHNT, CDR2 YYREEE (reference sequence). Trimming took off 0 bases at V and 7 bases at J, with 11 bases between the two ends. This CDR3 spans 15 amino acids.

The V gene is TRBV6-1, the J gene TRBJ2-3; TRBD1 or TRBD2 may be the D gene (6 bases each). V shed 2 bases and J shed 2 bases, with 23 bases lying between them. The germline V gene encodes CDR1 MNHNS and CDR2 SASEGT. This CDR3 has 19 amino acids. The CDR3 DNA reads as TGTGCCAGCAGTGAACCAATCTGGGGGGCCTACCCTCCCACAGATACGCAGTATTTT. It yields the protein CASSEPIWGAYPPTDTQYF.

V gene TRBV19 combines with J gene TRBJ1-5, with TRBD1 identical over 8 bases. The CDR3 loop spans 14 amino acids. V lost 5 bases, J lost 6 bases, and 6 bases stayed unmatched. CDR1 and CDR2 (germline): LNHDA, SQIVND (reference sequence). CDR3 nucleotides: TGTGCCAGTAGTCCGGACAGGGTTGGTCAGCCCCAGCATTTT. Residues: CASSPDRVGQPQHF.

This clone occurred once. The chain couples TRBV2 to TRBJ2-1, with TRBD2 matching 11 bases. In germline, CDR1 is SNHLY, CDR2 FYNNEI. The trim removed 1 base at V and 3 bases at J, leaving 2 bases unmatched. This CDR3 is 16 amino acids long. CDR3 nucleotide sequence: TGTGCCAGCAGTGAAGGACTAGCGGGGTACTACAATGAGCAGTTCTTC. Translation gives CASSEGLAGYYNEQFF. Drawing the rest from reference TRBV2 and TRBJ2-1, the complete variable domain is EPEVTQTPSHQVTQMGQEVILRCVPISNHLYFYWYRQILGQKVEFLVSFYNNEISEKSEIFDDQFSVERPDGSNFTLKIRSTKLEDSAMYFCASSEGLAGYYNEQFFGPGTRLTVL.

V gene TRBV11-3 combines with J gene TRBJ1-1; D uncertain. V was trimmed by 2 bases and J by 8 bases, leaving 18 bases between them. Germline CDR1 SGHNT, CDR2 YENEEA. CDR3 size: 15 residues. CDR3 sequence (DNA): TGTGCCAGCAGCTTAATGTTCGGTCTGATCACGGAAGCTTTCTTT. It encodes CASSLMFGLITEAFF. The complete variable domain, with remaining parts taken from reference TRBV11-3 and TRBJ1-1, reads EAGVVQSPRYKIIEKKQPVAFWCNPISGHNTLYWYLQNLGQGPELLIRYENEEAVDDSQLPKDRFSAERLKGVDSTLKIQPAELGDSAVYLCASSLMFGLITEAFFGQGTRLTVV.

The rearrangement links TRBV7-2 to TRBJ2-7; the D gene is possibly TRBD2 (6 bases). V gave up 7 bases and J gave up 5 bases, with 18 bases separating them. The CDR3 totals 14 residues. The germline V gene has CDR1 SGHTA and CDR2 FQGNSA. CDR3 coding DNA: TGTGCCAGCACCTCCGGGGGTACGAGGAACGAGCAGTACTTC. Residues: CASTSGGTRNEQYF.